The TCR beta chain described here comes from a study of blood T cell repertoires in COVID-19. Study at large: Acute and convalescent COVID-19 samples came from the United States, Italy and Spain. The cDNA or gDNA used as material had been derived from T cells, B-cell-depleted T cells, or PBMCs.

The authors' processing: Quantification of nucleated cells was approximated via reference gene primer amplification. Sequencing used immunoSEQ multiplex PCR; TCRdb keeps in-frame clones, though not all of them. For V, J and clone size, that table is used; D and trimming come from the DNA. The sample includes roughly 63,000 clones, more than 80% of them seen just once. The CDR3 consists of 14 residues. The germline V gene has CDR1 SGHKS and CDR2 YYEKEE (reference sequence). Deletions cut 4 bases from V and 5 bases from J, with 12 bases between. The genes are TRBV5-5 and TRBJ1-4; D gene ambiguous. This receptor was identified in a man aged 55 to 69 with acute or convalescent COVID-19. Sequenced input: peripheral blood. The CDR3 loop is CASSTGDTNEKLFF. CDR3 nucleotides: TGTGCCAGCAGCACCGGGGATACCAATGAAAAACTGTTTTTT.